This T cell receptor beta chain emerged from a study of human T cells and chemical hapten exposure. About the study: From small differences in pooled library volume came most of the variation in per-sample TCR yields.

With respect to this clonotype: Its antigen is undetermined.

Overall study results and limits: DPC sensitization did not alter TCRs above 1 in 1000 frequency.

Time point denoted: pre-sensitization, week 0. Indicated treatment: therapeutic diphenylcyclopropenone sensitization with weekly scalp DPC. Blood collection took place prior to placing each patch test. TCRdb recomputed calls from the RACE reads with MiXCR, one row per CDR3 protein. The sample holds more than 100,000 distinct CDR3 sequences, approximately 12% seen once. The CDR3 is made up of 13 amino acids. V lost 2 bases and J lost 1, with 5 bases in between. The germline CDR1 and CDR2 sequences are ENHRY and SYGVKD. This sequence joins TRBV10-3 and TRBJ1-1; D might be TRBD1 (5 bases). The source is a woman aged 18-29 years with alopecia areata. Some clones in this sample may be carry-over from other donors' samples. This sample comprised whole blood, obtained in connection with sensitization to the hapten diphenylcyclopropenone (DPC). In DNA, the CDR3 is TGTGCCATCAGTGAGGACAGGAACACTGAAGCTTTCTTT. Its protein product is CAISEDRNTEAFF.